The 5 T cell receptor beta chains listed next were all sequenced from one sample in a study of early T cells in non-severe SARS-CoV-2 infection. Each CDR3 protein gets one entry after TCRdb re-called the 5' RACE reads with MiXCR. The sample contains 120,000 or so distinct CDR3 sequences, roughly 12% of which appear only once. Sequenced material: whole blood, taken at baseline. All receptors come from an adult who was a healthcare worker with PCR-confirmed SARS-CoV-2 infection or an uninfected control (not recorded which).

The V gene is TRBV5-1, the J gene TRBJ2-3; TRBD2 matches at 12 bases. CDR1 SGHRS and CDR2 YFSETQ come from the germline V gene. This CDR3 is built from 16 residues. J gave up 3 bases and V 4 bases, and 6 bases lay outside the gene matches. The CDR3 nucleotides read TGCGCCAGCAGCCAGCAGACTAGCGGGAGTACAGATACGCAGTATTTT. It yields the protein CASSQQTSGSTDTQYF.

This clonotype has at least ten counts. V and J are TRBV3-1 and TRBJ1-2; 7 nucleotides line up with TRBD1. Germline CDR1 is LGHDT and CDR2 is YNNKEL (reference sequence). This CDR3 is built from 12 residues. V was clipped by 5 bases and J by 8 bases; unmatched bases: 5. CDR3: CASSTGVWGYTF. The CDR3 nucleotides are TGTGCCAGCAGCACAGGGGTGTGGGGCTACACCTTC.

The rearrangement links TRBV29-1 to TRBJ2-3; tentatively, D is TRBD1 (5 bases). Germline CDR1 SQVTM, CDR2 ANQGSEA. CDR3 length: 15 amino acids. V was pared by 5 bases and J by 2 bases, with 17 bases between. CDR3 loop: CSVKGLELSTDTQYF. The CDR3 DNA reads as TGCAGCGTTAAGGGGTTGGAACTGTCCACAGATACGCAGTATTTT.

The gene calls are TRBV5-6 and TRBJ2-2; 7 bases match TRBD1. V dropped 5 bases and J dropped 0; count of bases not matched to a gene: 7. Germline CDR1 is SGHDT and CDR2 is YYEEEE. The CDR3 runs 16 residues. As DNA, the CDR3 is TGTGCCAGCAGTAGTCTCCAGGGGGCGAACACCGGGGAGCTGTTTTTT. As protein: CASSSLQGANTGELFF.

CDR3 loop: CASSQDNWNTEAFF. In DNA form, the CDR3 reads TGTGCCAGCAGCCAAGATAACTGGAACACTGAAGCTTTCTTT. The chain links TRBV3-1 to TRBJ1-1; D not certain. Germline CDR1 and CDR2: LGHDT and YNNKEL (reference sequence). The germline V and J ends were trimmed by 0 bases and 1 base, with 6 bases remaining between them. This CDR3 is built from 14 residues.